This is a list of T cell receptor beta chains from one sample in a study of blood T cell repertoires in COVID-19. TCRdb keeps only in-frame clones here, not all; method: immunoSEQ multiplex PCR. The sample has roughly 160,000 clones; roughly 87% are singletons. Input material: PBMCs or T cells enriched from blood (not recorded which). These receptors were obtained from a man between 45 and 60 years old who had recovered from COVID-19. CDR3s include the opening cysteine and the closing phenylalanine or tryptophan. D genes are given only for firm matches. Not every row has a clone size; where given, it reads once, few, many or a size class.

clone size: -; D gene: TRBD1; J gene: TRBJ2-5; V gene: TRBV6-5; CDR3 protein: CASSTAKQGFETQYF; CDR3 DNA: TGTGCCAGCAGTACGGCCAAACAGGGGTTCGAGACCCAGTACTTC
clone size: -; D gene: TRBD1; J gene: TRBJ1-1; V gene: TRBV7-9; CDR3 protein: CASSSLGQRAFF; CDR3 DNA: TGTGCCAGCAGCTCACTGGGACAGCGAGCTTTCTTT
clone size: -; D gene: TRBD2; J gene: TRBJ2-1; V gene: TRBV5-1; CDR3 protein: CASSSTSANEQFF; CDR3 DNA: TGCGCCAGCAGCTCGACTAGCGCCAATGAGCAGTTCTTC
clone size: -; D gene: TRBD1; J gene: TRBJ2-1; V gene: TRBV3-1/TRBV3-2; CDR3 protein: CASSRTTGNVHNEQFF; CDR3 DNA: TGTGCCAGCAGCCGAACGACAGGGAATGTTCACAATGAGCAGTTCTTC
clone size: -; D gene: TRBD2; J gene: TRBJ2-1; V gene: TRBV10-2; CDR3 protein: CASSNAGGPGYNEQFF; CDR3 DNA: TGCGCCAGCAGTAATGCGGGAGGGCCTGGATACAATGAGCAGTTCTTC
clone size: -; D gene: TRBD1; J gene: TRBJ1-2; V gene: TRBV10-3; CDR3 protein: CAISGDRGYGYTF; CDR3 DNA: TGTGCCATCAGTGGGGACAGGGGCTATGGCTACACCTTC
clone size: -; D gene: -; J gene: TRBJ1-2; V gene: TRBV28; CDR3 protein: CASSLYRRGYGYTF; CDR3 DNA: TGTGCCAGCAGTTTATATCGACGGGGCTATGGCTACACCTTC
clone size: few; D gene: -; J gene: TRBJ1-6; V gene: TRBV7-9; CDR3 protein: CASSFHLGVSSPLHF; CDR3 DNA: TGTGCCAGCAGCTTTCATTTGGGAGTCTCCTCACCCCTCCACTTT
clone size: once; D gene: -; J gene: TRBJ1-6; V gene: TRBV3-1/TRBV3-2; CDR3 protein: CASSHRGGGRNSPLHF; CDR3 DNA: TGTGCCAGCAGCCATAGAGGGGGAGGGCGGAATTCACCCCTCCACTTT
clone size: -; D gene: -; J gene: TRBJ1-1; V gene: TRBV7-3; CDR3 protein: CASSSEHNTEAFF; CDR3 DNA: TGTGCCAGCAGCTCCGAACATAACACTGAAGCTTTCTTT
clone size: -; D gene: -; J gene: TRBJ1-3; V gene: TRBV7-9; CDR3 protein: CASSLAAGKAGNTIYF; CDR3 DNA: TGTGCCAGCAGCTTAGCGGCAGGGAAAGCTGGAAACACCATATATTTT
clone size: -; D gene: -; J gene: TRBJ1-2; V gene: TRBV5-4; CDR3 protein: CASSLVANYGYTF; CDR3 DNA: TGTGCCAGCAGCTTGGTCGCTAACTATGGCTACACCTTC
clone size: -; D gene: TRBD1; J gene: TRBJ1-1; V gene: TRBV28; CDR3 protein: CASSLPGQGYTEAFF; CDR3 DNA: TGTGCCAGCAGTTTGCCGGGACAGGGATACACTGAAGCTTTCTTT
clone size: -; D gene: TRBD1; J gene: TRBJ2-5; V gene: TRBV15; CDR3 protein: CATSRTGERETQYF; CDR3 DNA: TGTGCCACCAGCAGAACAGGGGAGCGAGAGACCCAGTACTTC
clone size: -; D gene: -; J gene: TRBJ1-3; V gene: TRBV11-2; CDR3 protein: CASSITGSSGNTIYF; CDR3 DNA: TGTGCCAGCAGCATAACAGGGAGCTCTGGAAACACCATATATTTT
clone size: -; D gene: TRBD2; J gene: TRBJ2-1; V gene: TRBV29-1; CDR3 protein: CRQLAGSNEQFF; CDR3 DNA: TGCAGACAACTAGCGGGGTCAAATGAGCAGTTCTTC
clone size: few; D gene: -; J gene: TRBJ2-4; V gene: TRBV5-1; CDR3 protein: CASSLTSGVNIQYF; CDR3 DNA: TGCGCCAGCAGCTTGACATCAGGCGTAAACATTCAGTACTTC
clone size: -; D gene: -; J gene: TRBJ1-1; V gene: TRBV5-1; CDR3 protein: CASSSEAGRGYAFF; CDR3 DNA: TGCGCCAGCAGCTCCGAGGCGGGCAGGGGTTACGCTTTCTTT
clone size: once; D gene: -; J gene: TRBJ1-2; V gene: TRBV28; CDR3 protein: CASSLGGNNYGYTF; CDR3 DNA: TGTGCCAGCAGTTTAGGAGGCAACAACTATGGCTACACCTTC
clone size: -; D gene: -; J gene: TRBJ1-1; V gene: TRBV9; CDR3 protein: CASSESPATEAFF; CDR3 DNA: TGTGCCAGCAGCGAGTCCCCTGCGACTGAAGCTTTCTTT
clone size: -; D gene: -; J gene: TRBJ2-7; V gene: TRBV29-1; CDR3 protein: CSVREGVLGEQYF; CDR3 DNA: TGCAGCGTTAGGGAGGGGGTCCTGGGCGAGCAGTACTTC
clone size: -; D gene: -; J gene: TRBJ2-7; V gene: TRBV5-1; CDR3 protein: CASSPGDVYSYEQYF; CDR3 DNA: TGCGCCAGCAGCCCGGGGGACGTGTACTCCTACGAGCAGTACTTC
clone size: few; D gene: TRBD2; J gene: TRBJ2-1; V gene: TRBV19; CDR3 protein: CASSTASGPESEQFF; CDR3 DNA: TGTGCCAGTAGTACTGCTAGCGGACCCGAATCCGAGCAGTTCTTC
clone size: -; D gene: -; J gene: TRBJ2-5; V gene: TRBV9; CDR3 protein: CASSVETGGGSWQTQYF; CDR3 DNA: TGTGCCAGCAGCGTAGAAACAGGCGGGGGCTCTTGGCAGACCCAGTACTTC
clone size: -; D gene: -; J gene: TRBJ2-7; V gene: TRBV6-1; CDR3 protein: CASSDSLPYEQYF; CDR3 DNA: TGTGCCAGCAGTGACAGTCTGCCCTACGAGCAGTACTTC
clone size: -; D gene: TRBD1; J gene: TRBJ1-6; V gene: TRBV5-1; CDR3 protein: CASSHERQGNNSPLHF; CDR3 DNA: TGCGCCAGCAGCCACGAACGACAGGGGAACAATTCACCCCTCCACTTT
clone size: once; D gene: -; J gene: TRBJ2-7; V gene: TRBV18; CDR3 protein: CASSPSIGDNYEQYF; CDR3 DNA: TGTGCCAGCTCACCATCGATCGGGGATAACTACGAGCAGTACTTC
clone size: -; D gene: -; J gene: TRBJ1-4; V gene: TRBV5-5; CDR3 protein: CASHPSGGQHEKLFF; CDR3 DNA: TGTGCCAGCCACCCCTCGGGGGGGCAACATGAAAAACTGTTTTTT
clone size: -; D gene: -; J gene: TRBJ2-5; V gene: TRBV10-1; CDR3 protein: CASSESGQIGETQYF; CDR3 DNA: TGCGCCAGCAGTGAGTCCGGACAAATAGGAGAGACCCAGTACTTC
clone size: -; D gene: -; J gene: TRBJ2-1; V gene: TRBV11-3; CDR3 protein: CASSLGLRSIEQFF; CDR3 DNA: TGTGCCAGCAGCTTAGGTCTGCGTTCGATTGAGCAGTTCTTC
clone size: -; D gene: TRBD2; J gene: TRBJ2-7; V gene: TRBV5-1; CDR3 protein: CASSPSGTPFGEQYF; CDR3 DNA: TGCGCCAGCAGCCCAAGCGGGACCCCCTTCGGCGAGCAGTACTTC
clone size: -; D gene: TRBD2; J gene: TRBJ2-6; V gene: TRBV13; CDR3 protein: CASRKLAGGPPTNSGANVLTF; CDR3 DNA: TGTGCCAGCAGAAAACTAGCGGGAGGTCCGCCTACGAACTCTGGGGCCAACGTCCTGACTTTC
clone size: -; D gene: TRBD1; J gene: TRBJ1-2; V gene: TRBV10-3; CDR3 protein: CAISEGTGYGYTF; CDR3 DNA: TGTGCCATCAGTGAAGGGACAGGTTATGGCTACACCTTC
clone size: -; D gene: TRBD1; J gene: TRBJ1-2; V gene: TRBV19; CDR3 protein: CASRGTGKYYGYTF; CDR3 DNA: TGTGCCAGTAGAGGGACAGGGAAATACTATGGCTACACCTTC
clone size: once; D gene: -; J gene: TRBJ1-1; V gene: TRBV6-1; CDR3 protein: CASSEATVGTEAFF; CDR3 DNA: TGTGCCAGCAGTGAAGCTACGGTCGGGACTGAAGCTTTCTTT
clone size: -; D gene: -; J gene: TRBJ2-7; V gene: TRBV28; CDR3 protein: CASSREAYEQYF; CDR3 DNA: TGTGCCAGCAGCAGGGAGGCCTACGAGCAGTACTTC
clone size: few; D gene: -; J gene: TRBJ2-1; V gene: TRBV3-1/TRBV3-2; CDR3 protein: CASSPGGNEQFF; CDR3 DNA: TGTGCCAGCAGCCCAGGGGGGAATGAGCAGTTCTTC
clone size: -; D gene: TRBD1; J gene: TRBJ1-2; V gene: TRBV27; CDR3 protein: CASSKTGNYGYTF; CDR3 DNA: TGTGCCAGCAGTAAGACAGGGAACTATGGCTACACCTTC
clone size: -; D gene: -; J gene: TRBJ2-2; V gene: TRBV5-1; CDR3 protein: CASSLAQAANTGELFF; CDR3 DNA: TGCGCCAGCAGCTTGGCTCAGGCCGCGAACACCGGGGAGCTGTTTTTT
clone size: -; D gene: TRBD2; J gene: TRBJ2-1; V gene: TRBV19; CDR3 protein: CASSTLLAGDSSHEQFF; CDR3 DNA: TGTGCCAGTAGTACCCTACTAGCGGGAGATAGTTCGCATGAGCAGTTCTTC
clone size: -; D gene: -; J gene: TRBJ2-7; V gene: TRBV3-1/TRBV3-2; CDR3 protein: CASSLSSEQYF; CDR3 DNA: TGTGCCAGCAGCCTCTCCAGCGAGCAGTACTTC
clone size: -; D gene: -; J gene: TRBJ1-4; V gene: TRBV7-2; CDR3 protein: CASSLAQATNEKLFF; CDR3 DNA: TGTGCCAGCAGCTTAGCACAGGCAACTAATGAAAAACTGTTTTTT
clone size: -; D gene: TRBD1; J gene: TRBJ1-2; V gene: TRBV5-1; CDR3 protein: CASSPRQGVANYGYTF; CDR3 DNA: TGCGCCAGCAGCCCCCGACAGGGGGTAGCTAACTATGGCTACACCTTC
clone size: -; D gene: TRBD1; J gene: TRBJ2-7; V gene: TRBV5-5; CDR3 protein: CASSPPGQGKYEQYF; CDR3 DNA: TGTGCCAGCAGTCCCCCGGGACAGGGGAAGTACGAGCAGTACTTC
clone size: -; D gene: -; J gene: TRBJ1-3; V gene: TRBV9; CDR3 protein: CASSVGSSGNTIYF; CDR3 DNA: TGTGCCAGCAGCGTGGGGAGCTCTGGAAACACCATATATTTT
clone size: -; D gene: -; J gene: TRBJ2-7; V gene: TRBV5-1; CDR3 protein: CASSLVGGRDEQYF; CDR3 DNA: TGCGCCAGCAGCTTGGTCGGGGGTAGGGACGAGCAGTACTTC
clone size: -; D gene: -; J gene: TRBJ1-2; V gene: TRBV18; CDR3 protein: CASSTGRGNYGYTF; CDR3 DNA: TGTGCCAGCTCAACCGGCAGGGGAAACTATGGCTACACCTTC
clone size: -; D gene: -; J gene: TRBJ1-5; V gene: TRBV29-1; CDR3 protein: CSVQRDWGQPQHF; CDR3 DNA: TGCAGCGTTCAAAGGGATTGGGGCCAGCCCCAGCATTTT
clone size: -; D gene: TRBD2; J gene: TRBJ2-3; V gene: TRBV11-2; CDR3 protein: CASSLVATSGAYPRDTQYF; CDR3 DNA: TGTGCCAGCAGCTTAGTCGCGACTAGCGGAGCCTACCCTCGAGATACGCAGTATTTT
clone size: -; D gene: TRBD1; J gene: TRBJ1-4; V gene: TRBV28; CDR3 protein: CASRPTGGSNEKLFF; CDR3 DNA: TGTGCCAGCAGGCCAACAGGGGGCTCTAATGAAAAACTGTTTTTT
clone size: -; D gene: -; J gene: TRBJ2-5; V gene: TRBV7-2; CDR3 protein: CASSLNVQGVRQETQYF; CDR3 DNA: TGTGCCAGCAGCTTAAATGTACAGGGCGTGCGGCAAGAGACCCAGTACTTC
clone size: -; D gene: TRBD1; J gene: TRBJ1-1; V gene: TRBV5-1; CDR3 protein: CASSRGQGTLENTEAFF; CDR3 DNA: TGCGCCAGCAGCCGGGGACAGGGAACCCTAGAGAACACTGAAGCTTTCTTT
clone size: -; D gene: -; J gene: TRBJ2-4; V gene: TRBV29-1; CDR3 protein: CSVETPRLDIQYF; CDR3 DNA: TGCAGCGTTGAAACCCCCCGGTTGGACATTCAGTACTTC